Below, 9 T cell receptor beta chains from the same sample are listed, as sequenced in a study of graft-versus-host responses after intestinal transplantation. The protocol was immunoSEQ multiplex PCR, while the TCRdb copy is restricted to in-frame clones and leaves out a portion. The data contain some 41,000 clones, more than 85% of them singletons. Source: PBMCs, taken almost 750 days after intestinal transplantation. These receptors were taken from a human patient who received an intestinal transplant, so some T cells may come from the graft donor.

The J gene is TRBJ2-5, the V gene TRBV28, with D possibly TRBD1 on 6 matching bases. The CDR3 sequence is 14 residues long. V was clipped by 6 bases and J by 1 base, with 12 bases between them. CDR1 and CDR2 (germline): MDHEN, SYDVKM. In DNA, the CDR3 is TGTGCCAGCAGGAGTGGACAGCTCCAAGAGACCCAGTACTTC. Translation: CASRSGQLQETQYF.

This chain connects TRBV7-7 to TRBJ2-1, with 9 nucleotides matching TRBD2. The CDR3 extends over 15 amino acids. V shed 2 bases, J shed 5 bases, and the junction held 4 bases outside the gene matches. The germline gives CDR1 SSHAT, CDR2 FNYEAQ (reference sequence). CDR3 residues: CASSLLSGRNNEQFF. DNA of the CDR3: TGTGCCAGCAGCTTATTAAGCGGGAGGAACAATGAGCAGTTCTTC.

This sequence joins TRBV15 and TRBJ1-2; 12 nucleotides agree with TRBD1. Germline CDR1 is LNHNV and CDR2 is YYDKDF (reference sequence). CDR3 length equals 17 residues. J gave up 7 bases and V 1 base, and 10 bases lay outside the gene matches. The CDR3 here is CATSRVVGQGASSGYTF. CDR3 nucleotides: TGTGCCACCAGCAGAGTAGTGGGACAGGGGGCAAGCAGTGGCTACACCTTC.

There are a few counts of this clone. This chain joins TRBV29-1 and TRBJ2-2; D assignment may be TRBD1 or TRBD2 (7 bases each). V was pared by 7 bases and J by 3 bases, with 18 bases between. CDR1 is SQVTM and CDR2 is ANQGSEA in the germline V gene. The CDR3 runs 15 residues. Here the CDR3 reads CSARQGSGDTGELFF. In DNA, the CDR3 is TGCAGCGCCAGACAGGGCAGCGGGGACACCGGGGAGCTGTTTTTT.

This clone was seen just once. The chain employs TRBV5-6 and TRBJ2-1, with 12 bases fitting TRBD2. The germline V gene encodes CDR1 SGHDT and CDR2 YYEEEE. The CDR3 is made up of 13 amino acids. V was clipped by 4 bases and J by 12 bases; unmatched bases: 5. CDR3 in DNA: TGTGCCAGCAGCCCCCAGACTAGCGGGGGGCAGTTCTTC. Protein product: CASSPQTSGGQFF.

This clone was recorded once. The rearrangement joins TRBV5-1 to TRBJ1-2; tentative D call: TRBD1 (5 bases). CDR1 and CDR2 (germline): SGHRS, YFSETQ. The CDR3 extends over 14 amino acids. Trimming removed 0 bases from V and 14 bases from J, with 20 bases in between. The CDR3, as DNA: TGCGCCAGCAGCTTGGGTGGTAGGACACCGGTGAATACCTTC. Translation: CASSLGGRTPVNTF.

This sequence joins TRBV6-1 and TRBJ2-7, with 7 bases that match TRBD2. The germline V gene encodes CDR1 MNHNS and CDR2 SASEGT. The CDR3 consists of 15 residues. J lost 2 bases, V lost 6 bases, and 10 bases had no gene match. Written as DNA, the CDR3 is TGTGCCAGCAGGTCGGGCGGGGGAATTCCCTACGAGCAGTACTTC. It encodes CASRSGGGIPYEQYF.

J is TRBJ2-3 and V is TRBV14; 11 bases match TRBD2. The germline V gene has CDR1 SGHDN and CDR2 FVKESK. J was trimmed by 2 bases and V by 4 bases; bases with no gene match: 5. The CDR3 runs 16 residues. The CDR3 DNA sequence: TGTGCCAGCAGCCTCCGACTAGCGGGGTTCACAGATACGCAGTATTTT. Protein: CASSLRLAGFTDTQYF.

The V and J genes are TRBV2 and TRBJ1-1, with D hard to call. The germline V gene has CDR1 SNHLY and CDR2 FYNNEI. Trimming stripped 4 bases from V and 8 bases from J, with 17 bases between. The CDR3 is 14 residues long. CDR3 nucleotide sequence: TGTGCCAGCAGTGTGCGGGGTAGTCCAACCGAAGCTTTCTTT. Its translation: CASSVRGSPTEAFF.